The 14 T cell receptor beta chains presented below share a single source sample, sequenced in a study of shared clonotypes between healthy human individuals. TCRdb keeps only in-frame clones here, not all; method: immunoSEQ multiplex PCR. The data hold approximately 340,000 clones, with less than 85% observed a single time. Sequences were obtained from memory CD4+ T cells sorted from blood. Stated subset: CD45RA-negative fraction. The origin of the receptors is a man younger than 45 in good health.

This rearrangement joins TRBV18 to TRBJ2-2; TRBD1 aligns across 7 bases. The ends lost 3 bases at V and 3 bases at J; junction bases unmatched: 4. The CDR3 covers 15 residues. Germline V gene data show CDR1 as KGHSH and CDR2 as LQKENI. The DNA of the CDR3 is TGTGCCAGCTCACCGGGACAGTTCGACACCGGGGAGCTGTTTTTT. Its translation: CASSPGQFDTGELFF.

The chain links TRBV30 to TRBJ2-7; a possible D gene is TRBD2 (5 bases). Deletions cut 4 bases from V and 2 bases from J, with 15 bases between. Germline V gene sequence: CDR1 GTSNPN, CDR2 SVGIG (reference sequence). The CDR3 is made up of 14 amino acids. The DNA of the CDR3 is TGTGCCTGGATCCCATCCGGGAAACCCTACGAGCAGTACTTC. It is translated as CAWIPSGKPYEQYF. The complete variable domain, with remaining parts taken from reference TRBV30 and TRBJ2-7, reads SQTIHQWPATLVQPVGSPLSLECTVEGTSNPNLYWYRQAAGRGLQLLFYSVGIGQISSEVPQNLSASRPQDRQFILSSKKLLLSDSGFYLCAWIPSGKPYEQYFGPGTRLTVT.

In nucleotides, the CDR3 is TGCAGCGCCCTGGGACAGGGGGGAGGAGAAGCTTTCTTT. This codes for CSALGQGGGEAFF. The rearrangement joins TRBV29-1 to TRBJ1-1; 11 bases are shared with TRBD1. J was trimmed by 8 bases and V by 7 bases; bases with no gene match: 9. This CDR3 is built from 13 residues. CDR1 SQVTM and CDR2 ANQGSEA come from the germline V gene. The variable domain in full, completed from reference TRBV29-1 and TRBJ1-1, reads SAVISQKPSRDICQRGTSLTIQCQVDSQVTMMFWYRQQPGQSLTLIATANQGSEATYESGFVIDKFPISRPNLTFSTLTVSNMSPEDSSIYLCSALGQGGGEAFFGQGTRLTVV.

As for this clone: It differs at one base from a far larger clone, so likely a read error. The chain recombines TRBV6-1 with TRBJ2-5, with unresolved D. Trimming left V 2 bases short and J 13 bases short, with 17 bases between. This CDR3 is 13 amino acids long. Looked up from germline, CDR1 is MNHNS and CDR2 is SASEGT. The CDR3 DNA reads TGTGCCAGCAGTGAAAATGACCGGTGGGCCCGGTACTTC. Protein: CASSENDRWARYF.

The gene calls are TRBV5-6 and TRBJ2-7, with TRBD1 matching 8 bases. V shed 2 bases, J shed 2 bases, and the junction held 6 bases outside the gene matches. The CDR3 is 15 residues long. CDR1 and CDR2 from the germline V gene are SGHDT and YYEEEE. The chain's CDR3 is CASSFRTGFPYEQYF. The CDR3 DNA is TGTGCCAGCAGCTTTAGGACAGGGTTTCCCTACGAGCAGTACTTC. Filled out from reference TRBV5-6 and TRBJ2-7, the complete variable domain reads DAGVTQSPTHLIKTRGQQVTLRCSPKSGHDTVSWYQQALGQGPQFIFQYYEEEERQRGNFPDRFSGHQFPNYSSELNVNALLLGDSALYLCASSFRTGFPYEQYFGPGTRLTVT.

V and J are TRBV10-3 and TRBJ1-4; TRBD1 agrees at 7 bases. CDR3 size: 14 residues. V lost 6 bases and J lost 8; bases outside the gene matches: 9. Looked up from germline, CDR1 is ENHRY and CDR2 is SYGVKD. This CDR3 is CAIRETGESEKLFF. The CDR3 bases are TGTGCCATCAGAGAAACAGGGGAGTCCGAAAAACTGTTTTTT.

The V call is TRBV4-2, the J call TRBJ2-3, with 16 positions matching TRBD2. V lost 1 base, J lost 2 bases, and 9 bases stayed unmatched. This CDR3 spans 20 amino acids. Germline CDR1 LGHNA, CDR2 YNFKEQ. CDR3 DNA sequence: TGTGCCAGCAGCCAAGTGCCGGGACTAGCGGGAGGGGGTTTCACAGATACGCAGTATTTT. Translation gives CASSQVPGLAGGGFTDTQYF.

Concerning this clone itself: Other nucleotide sequences in the sample specify the same CDR3. V and J are TRBV28 and TRBJ2-2; possibly TRBD2 for D (6 bases). V was pared by 3 bases and J by 5 bases, with 13 bases between. The CDR3 spans 15 residues. Germline-derived CDR1 and CDR2 are MDHEN and SYDVKM. The CDR3 DNA reads TGTGCCAGCAGTTTTCCTGCCGGAGGGACCGGGGAGCTGTTTTTT. It is translated as CASSFPAGGTGELFF. Full variable domain (outside the CDR3, taken from reference TRBV28 and TRBJ2-2): DVKVTQSSRYLVKRTGEKVFLECVQDMDHENMFWYRQDPGLGLRLIYFSYDVKMKEKGDIPEGYSVSREKKERFSLILESASTNQTSMYLCASSFPAGGTGELFFGEGSRLTVL.

DNA for the CDR3: TGTGCCAGCACCCTTTTAGGGGTCCAGAACAATGAGCAGTTCTTC. Residues: CASTLLGVQNNEQFF. The rearrangement links TRBV27 to TRBJ2-1, with D possibly being TRBD1 (5 bases). V was pared by 7 bases and J by 5 bases, with 18 bases between. Looked up from germline, CDR1 is MNHEY and CDR2 is SMNVEV (reference sequence). This CDR3 region has 15 residues.

The chain is built from TRBV10-3 and TRBJ2-1; maybe TRBD1 (6 bases). The CDR3 contains 14 residues. V was pared by 7 bases and J by 0 bases, with 10 bases between. Germline V gene lookup returns CDR1 ENHRY and CDR2 SYGVKD. The CDR3 DNA is TGTGCCATCACTCAGGACAGCTCCTACAATGAGCAGTTCTTC. Encoded protein: CAITQDSSYNEQFF.

This clone has more than one count but fewer than ten. The chain recombines TRBV15 with TRBJ2-7, with TRBD2 identical over 7 bases. V shed 5 bases, J shed 7 bases, and the junction held 8 bases outside the gene matches. The CDR3 consists of 13 residues. CDR1 and CDR2 from the germline V gene are LNHNV and YYDKDF (reference sequence). CDR3 nucleotide sequence: TGTGCCACCAGCCAAAATTGGCGGGGGGAGCAGTACTTC. Its protein product is CATSQNWRGEQYF.

The chain is built from TRBV7-6 and TRBJ2-7; TRBD2 might be the D (7 bases). In germline, CDR1 is SGHVS, CDR2 FNYEAQ. V was trimmed by 5 bases and J by 5 bases, leaving 22 bases between them. The CDR3 has 16 residues. CDR3 DNA: TGTGCCAGCAGCCTAGGGGGGGCCGGGAGTTACGACGAGCAGTACTTC. The encoded protein is CASSLGGAGSYDEQYF. Full variable domain (remainder filled in from reference TRBV7-6 and TRBJ2-7): GAGVSQSPRYKVTKRGQDVALRCDPISGHVSLYWYRQALGQGPEFLTYFNYEAQQDKSGLPNDRFSAERPEGSISTLTIQRTEQRDSAMYRCASSLGGAGSYDEQYFGPGTRLTVT.

V usage is TRBV28 and J usage is TRBJ1-1; 7 bases fit TRBD1. Looked up from germline, CDR1 is MDHEN and CDR2 is SYDVKM. The junction had 11 bases not matched to a gene; V was cut back by 6 bases and J by 4 bases. This CDR3 has 15 amino acids. This CDR3 reads CASRPSLTGSTEAFF. The CDR3 DNA reads as TGTGCCAGCAGACCTTCTTTGACAGGGAGCACTGAAGCTTTCTTT.

The sample holds a few counts of this clone. The rearrangement links TRBV5-4 to TRBJ2-7; TRBD1 is a possible D gene (6 bases). The V end lost 3 bases, the J end lost 6 bases, and 13 bases lay between the germline ends. CDR3 length equals 13 residues. Germline loops: CDR1 SGHNT, CDR2 YYREEE (reference sequence). The CDR3 spells CASSSGQLPEQYF. Written as DNA, the CDR3 is TGTGCCAGCAGCTCCGGACAGCTCCCCGAGCAGTACTTC.